These T cell receptor beta chains were read from a single sample in a study of CD8 T cells in ankylosing spondylitis. TCRdb called the 5' RACE reads again in MiXCR, with one record for every CDR3 protein. Of about 240,000 distinct CDR3 sequences listed, over 8.5% are singletons. The sequenced sample was blood, either unsorted or a sorted T cell fraction (not recorded which). Source of these receptors: a male donor with ankylosing spondylitis or in good health (not recorded which). The CDR3 runs from the conserved cysteine through the conserved F or W. The D gene is left open where the match is weak. Where a row states a size, it is once, few, many or the class of an expanded clone; other rows omit it.

J gene	clone size	V gene	D gene	CDR3 DNA	CDR3 protein
TRBJ1-1	many	TRBV5-1	NA	TGCGCCAGCAGCTTGGCTCGGGGGAACACTGAAGCTTTCTTT	CASSLARGNTEAFF
TRBJ2-3	many	TRBV6-5	NA	TGTGCCAGCAGTTACTCGTACGGCGGGGGCCGTCATACGCAGTATTTT	CASSYSYGGGRHTQYF
TRBJ2-3	NA	TRBV20-1	TRBD2	TGCAGTGCTAGAGACCGGTTGGGCGGGGGTGACGTGAATACGCAGTATTTT	CSARDRLGGGDVNTQYF
TRBJ1-2	many	TRBV20-1	NA	TGCAGTGCGGAGGCTGAACTGATTAACTATGGCTACACCTTC	CSAEAELINYGYTF
TRBJ1-4	few	TRBV5-5	NA	TGTGCCAGCAGCTTCGGGACGGCTAATGAAAAACTGTTTTTT	CASSFGTANEKLFF
TRBJ2-3	few	TRBV4-1	NA	TGCGCCAGCAGCCAAGTAGGACTACCACCTAGCACAGATACGCAGTATTTT	CASSQVGLPPSTDTQYF
TRBJ2-1	few	TRBV20-1	TRBD2	TGCAGTGCCCGACACCTAGCGGGGGGGCATATCCACAATGAGCAGTTCTTC	CSARHLAGGHIHNEQFF
TRBJ2-3	many	TRBV6-2/TRBV6-3	NA	TGTGCCAGCAGTCCGACTATTGAAGATACGCAGTATTTT	CASSPTIEDTQYF
TRBJ1-1	NA	TRBV20-1	NA	TGCAGTGCTAGACTTGACAGGTCTTGGGCTTTCTTT	CSARLDRSWAFF
TRBJ2-5	many	TRBV7-2	TRBD2	TGTGCCAGCAGCAATATAGCGGGGGGGCCGGAGACCCAGTACTTC	CASSNIAGGPETQYF
TRBJ2-7	many	TRBV20-1	TRBD1	TGCAGTGCAGCCGGGACAGGGGATCTCGAGCAGTACTTC	CSAAGTGDLEQYF
TRBJ1-1	many	TRBV5-1	NA	TGCGCCAGCAGCCCCCCCAGGAACACTGAAGCTTTCTTT	CASSPPRNTEAFF